This T cell receptor beta chain was sequenced during a study of T cell responses to AZD1222 COVID-19 vaccine. Study-wide findings and caveats: Donors in the cohort were predominantly white British and more often female, and clonal diversity was possibly underestimated.

Germline CDR1 LGHDT, CDR2 YNNKEL (reference sequence). Trimming removed 4 bases from V and 1 base from J, with 14 bases in between. This CDR3 contains 16 residues. Sequencing was performed with immunoSEQ multiplex PCR; in TCRdb, only in-frame clones are kept and a portion is missing. The table lists under 100,000 clones, 70% to 90% of them singletons. A note on this clone: Antigen: not known.

This clonotype was obtained from an adult who received the AZD1222 COVID-19 vaccine. The chain is built from TRBV3-1 (or the pseudogene TRBV3-2) and TRBJ1-5, with D tentatively TRBD1 (5 bases). The material sequenced was peripheral blood, taken 28 days after the second AZD1222 dose. DNA of the CDR3: TGTGCCAGCAGCCCGGGACCAGGTTGGAGCAATCAGCCCCAGCATTTT. Its protein is CASSPGPGWSNQPQHF.